The 19 T cell receptor beta chains below all came from one sample that was sequenced in a study of blood T cell repertoires in COVID-19 (TCRdb year 2020). Libraries were prepared through the immunoSEQ multiplex PCR assay. TCRdb limited this immuneACCESS table to in-frame rearrangements with V and J called. A share of clones is missing; checked studies link under half to unresolved V genes, and the rest is unexplained. The sample yields under 250,000 clones; approximately 86% were counted once. Together, the top ten hold 3% to 4% of the sample. The sequenced sample was peripheral blood. The receptors were gathered from an elderly woman with acute or convalescent COVID-19.

This clone was found once. V and J are TRBV5-8 and TRBJ2-1; a weak D match, TRBD2 (5 bases). The V end was cut by 0 bases, the J end by 2 bases, with 9 bases between. Germline assignment: CDR1 SGHTS and CDR2 YDEGEE. There are 15 residues in the CDR3. The CDR3 DNA follows: TGTGCCAGCAGCTTGGACCAGCGGCCCTACAATGAGCAGTTCTTC. Translating gives CASSLDQRPYNEQFF. The variable domain in full, completed from reference TRBV5-8 and TRBJ2-1, reads EAGVTQSPTHLIKTRGQQATLRCSPISGHTSVYWYQQALGLGLQFLLWYDEGEERNRGNFPPRFSGRQFPNYSSELNVNALELEDSALYLCASSLDQRPYNEQFFGPGTRLTVL.

This clone was counted only a few times. The V gene is TRBV9, the J gene TRBJ2-5; D possibly corresponds to TRBD1 (5 bases). Germline V lookup: CDR1 SGDLS, CDR2 YYNGEE. The V end was cut by 2 bases, the J end by 4 bases, with 12 bases between. The CDR3 is 14 residues long. CDR3 sequence: CASSVDRVLETQYF. CDR3 coding DNA: TGTGCCAGCAGCGTCGACAGAGTCCTAGAGACCCAGTACTTC.

The chain has TRBV25-1 and TRBJ2-5; D is unresolved. The CDR3 loop spans 13 amino acids. Trimming took off 6 bases at V and 4 bases at J, with 12 bases between the two ends. Per the germline V gene, CDR1 is MGHDK and CDR2 is SYGVNS. CDR3 sequence (DNA): TGTGCCAGCAGCCCCTCGGGTATAGAGACCCAGTACTTC. Its protein product is CASSPSGIETQYF.

The gene calls are TRBV29-1 and TRBJ2-1, with D perhaps TRBD2 (7 bases). With 2 bases removed from V and 7 bases from J, the gap between germline ends came to 15 bases. CDR1 and CDR2 from the germline V gene are SQVTM and ANQGSEA. CDR3 length: 14 amino acids. The CDR3 region has the DNA TGCAGCGTTGAACGGCGGGGGCAGGGGAATGAGCAGTTCTTC. Amino acids: CSVERRGQGNEQFF.

As DNA, the CDR3 is TGTGCCAGTATCCGGGACAGGGGTTCCGGGGAGCTGTTTTTT. This encodes CASIRDRGSGELFF. This sequence joins TRBV2 and TRBJ2-2; 10 positions agree with TRBD1. The trim removed 9 bases at V and 6 bases at J, leaving 7 bases unmatched. Germline CDR1 is SNHLY and CDR2 is FYNNEI. The length of the CDR3 is 14 residues.

This chain connects TRBV4-3 to TRBJ1-1; unclear D gene. Germline V lookup: CDR1 LGHNA, CDR2 YSLEER. This CDR3 has 12 amino acids. Trimming removed 3 bases at V and 5 bases at J, with 7 bases between. The CDR3 spells CASSHSGTEAFF. The CDR3 DNA is TGCGCCAGCAGCCACTCGGGGACTGAAGCTTTCTTT.

This chain joins TRBV19 and TRBJ1-3; D might be TRBD1 (6 bases). This CDR3 spans 14 amino acids. The ends were cut back, 7 bases at V and 1 base at J, with 11 bases in the middle. Germline values: CDR1 LNHDA, CDR2 SQIVND (reference sequence). CDR3 sequence reads: CASTVTGSGNTIYF. As DNA, the CDR3 is TGTGCCAGTACCGTCACAGGGTCTGGAAACACCATATATTTT.

This clone is a singleton in its sample. The rearrangement links TRBV9 to TRBJ2-5; 14 positions match TRBD2. The V gene's germline CDR1 is SGDLS and CDR2 YYNGEE. V gave up 4 bases and J gave up 2 bases; unmatched junction bases: 7. The CDR3 totals 17 residues. Written as DNA, the CDR3 is TGTGCCAGCAGCCCGGGACTAGCGGGGGACGGGCAAGAGACCCAGTACTTC. This encodes CASSPGLAGDGQETQYF.

V gene TRBV7-2 combines with J gene TRBJ1-4; 9 bases agree with TRBD1. Germline values: CDR1 SGHTA, CDR2 FQGNSA. The V segment lost 6 bases and the J segment 8 bases; nucleotides outside the gene matches: 10. The CDR3 has 15 residues. The CDR3 DNA follows: TGTGCCAGCAGTCCAACAGGGGGCGTTGGAGAAAAACTGTTTTTT. Amino acid sequence: CASSPTGGVGEKLFF.

The CDR3 sequence is CASSIEDSLSGYTF. The DNA of the CDR3 is TGTGCCAGTAGTATAGAGGACAGTTTATCCGGCTACACCTTC. The chain couples TRBV19 to TRBJ1-2; a weak D match, TRBD1 (6 bases). V was trimmed by 0 bases and J by 8 bases, leaving 13 bases between them. This CDR3 comprises 14 residues. Germline assignment: CDR1 LNHDA and CDR2 SQIVND (reference sequence).

This rearrangement joins TRBV12-3 or TRBV12-4 to TRBJ2-1, with D hard to call. The CDR3 is 11 amino acids. V lost 8 bases, J lost 12 bases, and 14 bases lay in between. The chain's CDR3 is CASQLRGSQFF. CDR3 in DNA: TGTGCCAGCCAACTGCGCGGTTCGCAGTTCTTC.

The gene calls are TRBV7-9 and TRBJ2-7; TRBD2 matches 8 bases. The junction had 9 bases not matched to a gene; V was cut back by 5 bases and J by 0 bases. CDR3 size: 16 residues. Looked up from germline, CDR1 is SEHNR and CDR2 is FQNEAQ (reference sequence). The CDR3 nucleotides read TGTGCCAGCAGCCGTGGAAGCGGGGGATTCTCCTACGAGCAGTACTTC. Encoded protein: CASSRGSGGFSYEQYF.

The chain has TRBV4-3 and TRBJ1-2, with D possibly TRBD1 on 6 matching bases. Trimming cost V 2 bases and J 7 bases, with 14 bases left between them. The CDR3 contains 14 residues. Germline V gives CDR1 LGHNA, CDR2 YSLEER. The CDR3, as DNA: TGCGCCAGCAGCCAACAAAGGGGGGGGGCTGGCTACACCTTC. As protein: CASSQQRGGAGYTF.

V gene TRBV20-1 combines with J gene TRBJ1-5, with D maybe TRBD1 (5 bases). The V gene's germline CDR1 is DFQATT and CDR2 SNEGSKA (reference sequence). The CDR3 loop spans 11 amino acids. V was shortened by 3 bases and J by 6 bases, with 6 bases between the two germline ends. The CDR3 loop reads CSASRGQPQHF. The CDR3 nucleotides read TGCAGTGCTAGTAGGGGTCAGCCCCAGCATTTT.

The chain carries TRBV6-4 and TRBJ1-5, with TRBD1 identical over 8 bases. Germline V gives CDR1 MRHNA, CDR2 SNTAGT. The CDR3 is 14 residues long. Trimming took 8 bases from V and 4 from J; bases not matched to a gene: 7. Here the CDR3 DNA reads TGTGCCAGCGGTAGGACAGGGCTAAATCAGCCCCAGCATTTT. This codes for CASGRTGLNQPQHF.

The genes are TRBV20-1 and TRBJ1-6; D gene unclear. The ends were cut back, 3 bases at V and 8 bases at J, with 8 bases in the middle. Per the germline V gene, CDR1 is DFQATT and CDR2 is SNEGSKA (reference sequence). This CDR3 has 12 residues. The CDR3 DNA reads as TGCAGTGCTAGTGGGCAGTATTCACCCCTCCACTTT. It translates to CSASGQYSPLHF.

The chain employs TRBV4-1 and TRBJ1-1; possibly TRBD1 for D (6 bases). The length of the CDR3 is 14 residues. V was trimmed by 4 bases and J by 1 base, leaving 10 bases between them. Germline CDR1 and CDR2: MGHRA and YSYEKL. In nucleotides, the CDR3 is TGCGCCAGCAGCCGCCCACAGGGGAACACTGAAGCTTTCTTT. It translates to CASSRPQGNTEAFF.

CDR3 region: CASSPRNQAGDRNTEAFF. Written as DNA, the CDR3 is TGTGCCAGCAGCCCACGTAACCAGGCAGGGGATAGGAACACTGAAGCTTTCTTT. This chain links TRBV9 with TRBJ1-1, with D perhaps matching TRBD1 (6 bases). This CDR3 has 18 residues. The germline CDR1 and CDR2 sequences are SGDLS and YYNGEE. V dropped 4 bases and J dropped 1 base, with 23 bases sitting between them.

The genes are TRBV2 and TRBJ2-1, with TRBD2 matching 11 bases. With 8 bases clipped from V and 4 bases from J, the junction kept 4 bases outside the gene matches. Germline CDR1 is SNHLY and CDR2 is FYNNEI. This CDR3 contains 14 residues. CDR3 loop: CASGGTSGYNEQFF. CDR3 coding DNA: TGTGCCAGCGGAGGGACTAGCGGATACAATGAGCAGTTCTTC.